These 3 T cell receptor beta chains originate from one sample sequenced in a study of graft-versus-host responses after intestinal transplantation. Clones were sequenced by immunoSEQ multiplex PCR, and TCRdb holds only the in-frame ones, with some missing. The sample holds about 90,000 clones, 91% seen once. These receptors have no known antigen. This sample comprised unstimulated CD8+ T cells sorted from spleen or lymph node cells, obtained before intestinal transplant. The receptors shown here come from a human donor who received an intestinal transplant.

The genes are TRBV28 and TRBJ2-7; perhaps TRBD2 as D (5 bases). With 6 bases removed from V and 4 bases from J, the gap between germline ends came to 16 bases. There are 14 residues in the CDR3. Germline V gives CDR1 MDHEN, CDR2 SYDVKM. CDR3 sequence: CASSPIGVRYEQYF. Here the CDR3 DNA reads TGTGCCAGCAGCCCGATCGGGGTCAGATACGAGCAGTACTTC.

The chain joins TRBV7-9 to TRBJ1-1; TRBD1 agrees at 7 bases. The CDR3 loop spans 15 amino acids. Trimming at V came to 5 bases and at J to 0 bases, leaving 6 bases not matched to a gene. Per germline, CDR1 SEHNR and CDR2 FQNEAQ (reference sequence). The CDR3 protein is CASSPRDSLNTEAFF. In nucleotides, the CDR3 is TGTGCCAGCAGCCCGAGGGACAGTTTGAACACTGAAGCTTTCTTT. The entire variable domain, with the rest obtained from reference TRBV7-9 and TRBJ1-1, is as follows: DTGVSQNPRHKITKRGQNVTFRCDPISEHNRLYWYRQTLGQGPEFLTYFQNEAQLEKSRLLSDRFSAERPKGSFSTLEIQRTEQGDSAMYLCASSPRDSLNTEAFFGQGTRLTVV.

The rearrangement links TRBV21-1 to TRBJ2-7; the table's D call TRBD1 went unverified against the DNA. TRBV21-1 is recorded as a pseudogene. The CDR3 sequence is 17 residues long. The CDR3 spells CASSLRSGWTGGYEQYF. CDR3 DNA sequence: TGTGCCAGCAGCCTCCGGTCGGGTTGGACAGGGGGCTACGAGCAGTACTTC.